A single sample is the source of the 19 T cell receptor beta chains below, sequenced in a study of T cell responses to AZD1222 COVID-19 vaccine. The method was immunoSEQ multiplex PCR; TCRdb's version includes in-frame clones alone and lacks a portion of them. The sample shows around 160,000 clones, more than 85% of them seen only once. This material consisted of peripheral blood, taken on day 0 of AZD1222 vaccination. These receptors were taken from an adult in good health.

This clone was recorded only once. This chain joins TRBV12-3 or TRBV12-4 and TRBJ2-1; D is unresolved. The CDR3 loop spans 13 amino acids. The V and J ends lost 7 bases and 0 bases respectively, with 7 bases between them. DNA for the CDR3: TGTGCCAGCACTCAAGGCTCCTACAATGAGCAGTTCTTC. Translated: CASTQGSYNEQFF.

The gene calls are TRBV7-3 and TRBJ2-6; D is undetermined. V gave up 4 bases and J gave up 4 bases, with 20 bases separating them. CDR1 is SGHTA, CDR2 FQGTGA, per germline. The CDR3 spans 18 residues. Here the CDR3 reads CASSSTPTGLSGANVLTF. The CDR3 bases are TGTGCCAGCAGCTCCACCCCGACCGGCCTCTCGGGGGCCAACGTCCTGACTTTC.

In DNA form, the CDR3 reads TGTGCCAGCTCACCTGACAGGGTCTATGGCTACACCTTC. This encodes CASSPDRVYGYTF. The chain carries TRBV18 and TRBJ1-2, with TRBD1 identical over 7 bases. The CDR3 consists of 13 residues. The junction had 2 bases not matched to a gene; V was cut back by 3 bases and J by 4 bases. The germline V gene has CDR1 KGHSH and CDR2 LQKENI.

The rearrangement uses TRBV3-1 (or the pseudogene TRBV3-2) and TRBJ1-1, with TRBD1 matching over 8 bases. Germline V gives CDR1 LGHDT, CDR2 YNNKEL (reference sequence). V gave up 4 bases and J gave up 7 bases; unmatched junction bases: 2. The CDR3 runs 12 residues. As DNA, the CDR3 is TGTGCCAGCAGCCTACAGGGGGTTGAAGCTTTCTTT. It codes for CASSLQGVEAFF.

The chain employs TRBV6-5 and TRBJ2-5; a weak D match, TRBD2 (6 bases). Trimming removed 2 bases at V and 1 base at J, with 14 bases between. Germline CDR1 and CDR2: MNHEY and SVGAGI. The CDR3 covers 16 residues. In DNA, the CDR3 is TGTGCCAGCAGTTACGGATTAGCGGTGACCCAAGAGACCCAGTACTTC. It specifies CASSYGLAVTQETQYF.

This rearrangement joins TRBV7-9 to TRBJ1-5; D unresolved. Germline assignment: CDR1 SEHNR and CDR2 FQNEAQ (reference sequence). The V and J ends lost 5 bases and 0 bases respectively, with 17 bases between them. This CDR3 comprises 17 residues. CDR3 amino acids: CASSPRDRAYSNQPQHF. The CDR3, as DNA: TGTGCCAGCAGCCCCCGAGATCGAGCGTATAGCAATCAGCCCCAGCATTTT.

The chain carries TRBV4-2 and TRBJ1-5, with no clear D. V lost 3 bases to trimming and J lost 1 base, with 7 bases between them. The germline V gene has CDR1 LGHNA and CDR2 YNFKEQ. The CDR3 consists of 14 residues. The CDR3 region is CASSHVGSNQPQHF. CDR3 nucleotide sequence: TGTGCCAGCAGCCATGTGGGGAGCAATCAGCCCCAGCATTTT.

The genes are TRBV7-2 and TRBJ2-1, with 9 bases fitting TRBD2. V gave up 1 base and J gave up 7 bases; unmatched junction bases: 8. CDR1 and CDR2 (germline): SGHTA, FQGNSA. The CDR3 length is 16 residues. Written as DNA, the CDR3 is TGTGCCAGCAGCTTAGAAATGGCGGGGGGGCGGAATGAGCAGTTCTTC. Translated, it gives CASSLEMAGGRNEQFF.

The J gene is TRBJ2-1, the V gene TRBV7-3; 8 bases line up with TRBD2. In germline, CDR1 is SGHTA, CDR2 FQGTGA. Trimming took 4 bases from V and 3 from J; bases not matched to a gene: 17. CDR3 length: 19 amino acids. The CDR3 loop reads CASSSRGSGKPSGYNEQFF. The DNA for the CDR3 is TGTGCCAGCAGCTCCCGTGGTAGCGGGAAACCCTCGGGCTACAATGAGCAGTTCTTC.

The chain has TRBV5-1 and TRBJ2-7; perhaps TRBD1 as D (5 bases). V lost 0 bases and J lost 3, with 10 bases in between. This CDR3 is built from 14 residues. CDR1 and CDR2 from the germline V gene are SGHRS and YFSETQ. CDR3 bases: TGCGCCAGCAGCTTGGATTACAGGAGCTACGAGCAGTACTTC. Protein sequence: CASSLDYRSYEQYF.

J is TRBJ2-7 and V is TRBV18; perhaps TRBD1 as D (5 bases). Trimming removed 1 base at V and 5 bases at J, with 12 bases between. The CDR3 is made up of 14 amino acids. Germline loops: CDR1 KGHSH, CDR2 LQKENI. This CDR3 reads CASSPQGLFNEQYF. In DNA form, the CDR3 reads TGTGCCAGCTCACCACAGGGGCTGTTCAACGAGCAGTACTTC.

The chain has TRBV28 and TRBJ1-1, with a tentative D call TRBD1 (5 bases). CDR3 length: 13 residues. CDR1 MDHEN and CDR2 SYDVKM come from the germline V gene. Between the trimmed V and J ends, which lost 3 bases and 8 bases, there was a span of 13 bases. Here the CDR3 DNA reads TGTGCCAGCAGTTTCCCCGGCAGGGACGAAGCTTTCTTT. Protein sequence: CASSFPGRDEAFF.

V usage is TRBV13 and J usage is TRBJ2-1, with D maybe TRBD1 (5 bases). The CDR3 loop spans 14 amino acids. Germline V gene data show CDR1 as PRHDT and CDR2 as FYEKMQ (reference sequence). V lost 3 bases and J lost 8, with 14 bases in between. CDR3: CASSFQGTSHEQFF. CDR3 in DNA: TGTGCCAGCAGCTTCCAGGGTACGTCACATGAGCAGTTCTTC.

The chain links TRBV27 to TRBJ2-2, with D tentatively TRBD1 (6 bases). V was cut by 7 bases and J by 6 bases, with 15 bases left in between. The CDR3 runs to 14 residues. Germline V gene lookup returns CDR1 MNHEY and CDR2 SMNVEV (reference sequence). In DNA, the CDR3 is TGTGCCAGCAAGCGTACAGGGCAGGCCGGGGAGCTGTTTTTT. Amino acids: CASKRTGQAGELFF.

The chain employs TRBV9 and TRBJ1-6, with no clear D. The CDR3 is 13 amino acids. Germline V lookup: CDR1 SGDLS, CDR2 YYNGEE. V lost 0 bases to trimming and J lost 13 bases, with 11 bases between them. The CDR3 sequence: CASSVAIDWPLHF. The CDR3 region has the DNA TGTGCCAGCAGCGTAGCAATCGATTGGCCCCTCCACTTT.

This clone has just one count. This rearrangement joins TRBV3-1 (or the pseudogene TRBV3-2) to TRBJ2-7; D is perhaps TRBD1 (5 bases). The CDR3 runs to 15 residues. V lost 0 bases and J 0 bases, leaving 9 bases between the germline ends. Germline values: CDR1 LGHDT, CDR2 YNNKEL (reference sequence). DNA for the CDR3: TGTGCCAGCAGCCAAGATCTCGACAGCTCCTACGAGCAGTACTTC. This encodes CASSQDLDSSYEQYF.

This sequence joins TRBV7-6 and TRBJ2-3; the match to TRBD2 covers 10 bases. The junction had 7 bases not matched to a gene; V was cut back by 1 base and J by 6 bases. Germline V lookup: CDR1 SGHVS, CDR2 FNYEAQ. This CDR3 is built from 16 residues. For the CDR3, the DNA is TGTGCCAGCAGCTTAGGCTTAGCGGGGGGACGGGATACGCAGTATTTT. It is translated as CASSLGLAGGRDTQYF.

J is TRBJ2-3 and V is TRBV5-6; the D is unclear. Germline CDR1 and CDR2: SGHDT and YYEEEE. The CDR3 is 13 residues long. The ends were cut back, 5 bases at V and 4 bases at J, with 11 bases in the middle. The DNA of the CDR3 is TGTGCCAGCAGACTTGAAGGGCCAGATACGCAGTATTTT. Translated, it gives CASRLEGPDTQYF. The variable domain in full, completed from reference TRBV5-6 and TRBJ2-3, reads DAGVTQSPTHLIKTRGQQVTLRCSPKSGHDTVSWYQQALGQGPQFIFQYYEEEERQRGNFPDRFSGHQFPNYSSELNVNALLLGDSALYLCASRLEGPDTQYFGPGTRLTVL.

This rearrangement joins TRBV13 to TRBJ2-7; 11 bases fit TRBD2. The V gene's germline CDR1 is PRHDT and CDR2 FYEKMQ (reference sequence). This CDR3 contains 16 residues. With V trimmed by 5 bases and J by 4 bases, 10 bases remained unmatched. The CDR3 nucleotides read TGTGCCAGCAGCCCCCCGACTAGCGGGATTTGGTACGAGCAGTACTTC. Its protein is CASSPPTSGIWYEQYF.